The sequence of this T cell receptor (beta chain) was determined in a study of beta chain features in type 1 diabetes. Study results and limitations: Within each of all four CD4+ subsets, Type 1 diabetes patients had TCRB CDR3s that were moderately but significantly shorter.

Germline lookup yields CDR1 SGDLS and CDR2 YYNGEE. The J segment lost 5 bases and the V segment lost 4 bases, leaving 0 bases of the junction unmatched. CDR3 length: 11 amino acids. A word on this clone: Antigen unknown.

CD45RO/CCR7/CD25/CD127/CD95/CD27 sorting isolated CD4+ naive, central memory, regulatory and stem cell-like memory cells. Isolated RNA was reverse transcribed in full, so expressed TCRB transcripts were sequenced. Method: immunoSEQ multiplex PCR; TCRdb's copy keeps in-frame clones and lacks some. The repertoire holds around 110,000 clones, with 15% to 20% as singletons. The chain recombines TRBV9 with TRBJ2-7; 7 nucleotides match TRBD1. The source material was central memory CD4+ T cells from blood. The TCR sequence derives from a man aged 25-40 years with type 1 diabetes. The CDR3 sequence is CASSQGDEQYF. The DNA of the CDR3 is TGTGCCAGCAGCCAGGGGGACGAGCAGTACTTC. The full variable domain, in which reference TRBV9 and TRBJ2-7 provide the parts outside the CDR3, is DSGVTQTPKHLITATGQRVTLRCSPRSGDLSVYWYQQSLDQGLQFLIQYYNGEERAKGNILERFSAQQFPDLHSELNLSSLELGDSALYFCASSQGDEQYFGPGTRLTVT.